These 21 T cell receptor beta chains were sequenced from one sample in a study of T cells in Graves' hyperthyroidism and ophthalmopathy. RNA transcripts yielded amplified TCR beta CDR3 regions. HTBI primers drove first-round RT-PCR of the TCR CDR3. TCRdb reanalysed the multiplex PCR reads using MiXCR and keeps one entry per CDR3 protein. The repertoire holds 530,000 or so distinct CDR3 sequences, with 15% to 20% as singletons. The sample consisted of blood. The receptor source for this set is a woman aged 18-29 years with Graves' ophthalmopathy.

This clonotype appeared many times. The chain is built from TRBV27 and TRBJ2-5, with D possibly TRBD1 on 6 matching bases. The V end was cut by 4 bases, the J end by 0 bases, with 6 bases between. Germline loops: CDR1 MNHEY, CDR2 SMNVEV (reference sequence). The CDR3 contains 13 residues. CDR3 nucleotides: TGTGCCAGCAGTTGGACAGACCAAGAGACCCAGTACTTC. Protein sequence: CASSWTDQETQYF.

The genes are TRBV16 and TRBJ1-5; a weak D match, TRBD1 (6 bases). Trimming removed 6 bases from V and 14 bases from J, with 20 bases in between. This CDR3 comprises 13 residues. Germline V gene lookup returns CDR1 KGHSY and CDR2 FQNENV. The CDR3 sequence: CASSLSTGRLEHF. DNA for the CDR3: TGTGCCAGCAGTCTTTCAACAGGGCGCCTTGAGCATTTT.

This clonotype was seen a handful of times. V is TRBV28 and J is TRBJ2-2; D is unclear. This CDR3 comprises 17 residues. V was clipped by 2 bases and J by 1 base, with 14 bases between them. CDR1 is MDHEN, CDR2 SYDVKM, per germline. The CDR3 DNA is TGTGCCAGCAGTTTACCCCGACTGAAACTGAACACCGGGGAGCTGTTTTTT. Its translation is CASSLPRLKLNTGELFF.

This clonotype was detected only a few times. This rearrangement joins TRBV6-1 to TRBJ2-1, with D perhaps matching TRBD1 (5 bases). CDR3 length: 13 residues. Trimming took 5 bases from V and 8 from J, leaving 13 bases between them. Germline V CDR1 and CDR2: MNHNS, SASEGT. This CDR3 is CASSYQGMHEQFF. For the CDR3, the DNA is TGTGCCAGCAGTTATCAGGGTATGCATGAGCAGTTCTTC.

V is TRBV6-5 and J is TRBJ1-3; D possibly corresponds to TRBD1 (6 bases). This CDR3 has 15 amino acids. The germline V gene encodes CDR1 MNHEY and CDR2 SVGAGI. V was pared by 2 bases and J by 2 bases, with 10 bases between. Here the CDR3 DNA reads TGTGCCAGCAGTTACGCGACAGGTCCTGGAAACACCATATATTTT. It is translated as CASSYATGPGNTIYF.

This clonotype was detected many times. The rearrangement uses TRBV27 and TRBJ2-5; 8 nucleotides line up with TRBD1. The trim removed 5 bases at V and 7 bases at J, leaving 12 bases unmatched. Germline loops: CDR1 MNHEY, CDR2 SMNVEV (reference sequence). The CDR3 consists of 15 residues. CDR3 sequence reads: CASSARTGIIRTQYF. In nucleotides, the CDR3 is TGTGCCAGCAGTGCCCGGACAGGGATTATACGGACCCAGTACTTC.

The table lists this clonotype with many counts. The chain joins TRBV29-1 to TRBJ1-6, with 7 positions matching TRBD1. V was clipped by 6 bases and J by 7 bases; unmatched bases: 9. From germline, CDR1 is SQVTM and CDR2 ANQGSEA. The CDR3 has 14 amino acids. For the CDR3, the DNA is TGCAGCGTCGCGACAGGGTCGGGCAATTCACCCCTCCACTTT. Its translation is CSVATGSGNSPLHF.

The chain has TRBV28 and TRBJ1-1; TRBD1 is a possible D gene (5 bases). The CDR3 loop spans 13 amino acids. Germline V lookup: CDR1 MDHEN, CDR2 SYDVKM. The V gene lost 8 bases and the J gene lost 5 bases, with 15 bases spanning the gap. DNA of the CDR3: TGTGCCAGCTTACCCACGGGGGTGACTGAAGCTTTCTTT. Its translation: CASLPTGVTEAFF.

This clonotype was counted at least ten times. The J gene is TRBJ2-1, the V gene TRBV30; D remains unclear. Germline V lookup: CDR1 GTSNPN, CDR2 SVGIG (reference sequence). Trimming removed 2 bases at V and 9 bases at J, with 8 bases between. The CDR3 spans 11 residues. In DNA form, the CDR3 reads TGTGCCTGGAGTTTCTCGGTTGAGCAGTTCTTC. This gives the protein CAWSFSVEQFF.

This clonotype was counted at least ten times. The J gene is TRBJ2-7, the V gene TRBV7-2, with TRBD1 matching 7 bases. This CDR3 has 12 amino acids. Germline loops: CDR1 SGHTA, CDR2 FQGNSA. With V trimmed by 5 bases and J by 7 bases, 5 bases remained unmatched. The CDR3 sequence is CASSATGDEQYF. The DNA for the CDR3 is TGTGCCAGCAGCGCCACAGGGGATGAGCAGTACTTC. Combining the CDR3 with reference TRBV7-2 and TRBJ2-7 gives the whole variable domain GAGVSQSPSNKVTEKGKDVELRCDPISGHTALYWYRQSLGQGLEFLIYFQGNSAPDKSGLPSDRFSAERTGGSVSTLTIQRTQQEDSAVYLCASSATGDEQYFGPGTRLTVT.

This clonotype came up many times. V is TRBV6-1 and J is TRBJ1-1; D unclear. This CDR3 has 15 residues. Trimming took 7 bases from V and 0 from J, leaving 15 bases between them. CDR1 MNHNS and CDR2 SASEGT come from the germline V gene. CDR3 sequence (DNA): TGTGCCAGCATCAAGAGAGGATCCATGAACACTGAAGCTTTCTTT. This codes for CASIKRGSMNTEAFF.

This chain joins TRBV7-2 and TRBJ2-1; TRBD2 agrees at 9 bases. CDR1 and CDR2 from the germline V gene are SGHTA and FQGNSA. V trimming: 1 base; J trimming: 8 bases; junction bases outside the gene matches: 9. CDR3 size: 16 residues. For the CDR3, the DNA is TGTGCCAGCAGCTTAGTGGCGGCGGGAGGGCTCGATGAGCAGTTCTTC. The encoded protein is CASSLVAAGGLDEQFF.

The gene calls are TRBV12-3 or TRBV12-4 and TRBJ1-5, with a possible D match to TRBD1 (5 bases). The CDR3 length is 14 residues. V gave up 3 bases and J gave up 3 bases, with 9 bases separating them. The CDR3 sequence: CASSLSGDNQPQHF. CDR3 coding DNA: TGTGCCAGCAGTTTGTCGGGGGACAATCAGCCCCAGCATTTT.

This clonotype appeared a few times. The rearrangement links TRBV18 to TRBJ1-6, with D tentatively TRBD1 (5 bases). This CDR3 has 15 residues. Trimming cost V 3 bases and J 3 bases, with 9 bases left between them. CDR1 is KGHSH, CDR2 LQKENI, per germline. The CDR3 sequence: CASSPAGGYNSPLHF. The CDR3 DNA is TGTGCCAGCTCACCTGCCGGGGGCTATAATTCACCCCTCCACTTT.

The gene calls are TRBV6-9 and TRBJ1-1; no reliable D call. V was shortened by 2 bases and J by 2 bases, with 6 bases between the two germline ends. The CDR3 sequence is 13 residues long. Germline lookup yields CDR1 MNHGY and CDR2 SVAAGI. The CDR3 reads CASSYRHNTEAFF. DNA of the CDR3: TGTGCCAGCAGTTATAGGCATAACACTGAAGCTTTCTTT.

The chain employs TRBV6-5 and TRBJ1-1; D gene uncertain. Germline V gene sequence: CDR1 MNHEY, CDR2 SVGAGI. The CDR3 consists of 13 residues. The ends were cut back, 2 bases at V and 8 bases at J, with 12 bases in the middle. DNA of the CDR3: TGTGCCAGCAGTTACCGGCACTCTGGGGAAGCTTTCTTT. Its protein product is CASSYRHSGEAFF.

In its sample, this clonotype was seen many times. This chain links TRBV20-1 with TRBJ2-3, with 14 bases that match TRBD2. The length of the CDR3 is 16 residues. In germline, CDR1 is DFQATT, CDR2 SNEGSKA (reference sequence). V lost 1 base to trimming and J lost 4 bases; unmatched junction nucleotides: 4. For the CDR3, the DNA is TGCAGTGCTAGAGGGGGACTAGCGGGAGTTTCAGATACGCAGTATTTT. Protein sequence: CSARGGLAGVSDTQYF.

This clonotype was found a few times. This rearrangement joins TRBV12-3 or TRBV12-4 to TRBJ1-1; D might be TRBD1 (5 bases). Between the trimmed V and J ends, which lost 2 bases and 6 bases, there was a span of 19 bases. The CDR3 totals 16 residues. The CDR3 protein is CASSLRGKDVGAEAFF. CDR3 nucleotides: TGTGCCAGCAGTTTAAGGGGTAAGGATGTGGGAGCTGAAGCTTTCTTT.

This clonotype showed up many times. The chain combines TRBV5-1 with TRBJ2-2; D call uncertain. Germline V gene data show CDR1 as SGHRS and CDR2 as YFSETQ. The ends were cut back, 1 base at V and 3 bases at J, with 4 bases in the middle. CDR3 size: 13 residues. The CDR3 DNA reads TGCGCCAGCAGCTTGAACGACACCGGGGAGCTGTTTTTT. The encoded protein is CASSLNDTGELFF.

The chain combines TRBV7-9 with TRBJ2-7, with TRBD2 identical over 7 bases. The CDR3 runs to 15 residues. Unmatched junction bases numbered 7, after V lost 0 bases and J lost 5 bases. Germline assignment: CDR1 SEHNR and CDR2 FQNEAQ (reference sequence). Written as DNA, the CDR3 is TGTGCCAGCAGCTTAGCTGCGGCAGGGAGGGACGAGCAGTACTTC. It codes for CASSLAAAGRDEQYF.

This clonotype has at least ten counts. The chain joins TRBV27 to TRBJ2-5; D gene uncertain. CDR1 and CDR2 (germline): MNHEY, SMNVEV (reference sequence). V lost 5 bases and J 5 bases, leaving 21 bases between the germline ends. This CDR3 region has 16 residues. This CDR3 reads CASSQLVAGKRETQYF. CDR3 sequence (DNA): TGTGCCAGCAGTCAGCTGGTGGCCGGTAAAAGGGAGACCCAGTACTTC.